The clone carrying this T cell receptor (beta chain) was seen a handful of times. The antigen remains undetermined. Trimming took 1 base from V and 3 from J; bases not matched to a gene: 5. Germline CDR1 reads LNHNV; CDR2 reads YYDKDF (reference sequence). The CDR3 is 15 residues long. These data are taken from a study of response to subunit inactivated influenza vaccine. TCRdb fed the RT-PCR reads into MiXCR, producing one record per CDR3 protein. This table has about 520,000 distinct CDR3 sequences, under 8.5% appearing once. Overall study results and limits: The authors put forward the suggestion that each seasonal influenza vaccination may bring in only a limited number of new T cells.

V usage is TRBV15 and J usage is TRBJ2-7; TRBD2 matches at 8 bases. The specimen was PBMCs from blood, collected about 24 months after vaccination. This clonotype was sampled from a man between 50 and 70 years old who received an inactivated influenza vaccine. The chain's CDR3 is CATSRVLAGIYEQYF. CDR3 sequence (DNA): TGTGCCACCAGCAGAGTCCTAGCGGGTATCTACGAGCAGTACTTC.